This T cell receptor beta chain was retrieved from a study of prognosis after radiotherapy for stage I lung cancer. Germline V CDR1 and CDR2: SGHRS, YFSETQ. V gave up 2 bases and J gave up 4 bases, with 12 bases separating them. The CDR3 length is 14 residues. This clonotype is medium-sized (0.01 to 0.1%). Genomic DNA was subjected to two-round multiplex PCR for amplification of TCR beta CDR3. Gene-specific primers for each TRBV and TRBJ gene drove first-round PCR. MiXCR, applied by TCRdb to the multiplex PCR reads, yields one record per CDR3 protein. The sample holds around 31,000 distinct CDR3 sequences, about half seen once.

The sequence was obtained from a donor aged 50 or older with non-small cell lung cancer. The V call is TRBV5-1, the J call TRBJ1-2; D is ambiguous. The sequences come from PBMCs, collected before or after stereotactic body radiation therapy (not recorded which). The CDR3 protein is CASSFSPVGYGYTF. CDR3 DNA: TGCGCCAGCAGCTTCAGTCCGGTTGGCTATGGCTACACCTTC.